This TCR beta chain was identified during a study of blood T cell repertoires in COVID-19. Study information: Samples of COVID-19 (acute and convalescent) were obtained from the United States, Italy and Spain. T cells, B-cell-depleted T cells, or PBMCs provided the cDNA or gDNA that served as material.

Germline lookup yields CDR1 WNHNN and CDR2 SYGVQD (reference sequence). This CDR3 contains 19 residues. Between the trimmed V and J ends, which lost 4 bases and 7 bases, there was a span of 28 bases. Patients of the Seattle cohort, enrolled during active infection, were followed longitudinally. Per the authors' pipeline: Estimated nucleated cell counts came from reference gene primer amplification. Produced via immunoSEQ multiplex PCR; TCRdb's table is partial and in-frame only. Clonal size and the V and J genes are those of that table, whereas D and trimming came from the DNA. Of around 140,000 clones detected, about 88% appear once; the ten largest clones hold approximately 2.5%.

The receptor was derived from a human donor with COVID-19, enrolled during active disease. The donor label of this sample is uncertain. The V gene is TRBV10-1, the J gene TRBJ1-4; TRBD1 is a possible D gene (5 bases). The sample consisted of peripheral blood. CDR3 nucleotide sequence: TGCGCCAGCAGTGCCCACCCTGGACAAGGGGCCGGGAGTAGTGAAAAACTGTTTTTT. This codes for CASSAHPGQGAGSSEKLFF.